This TCR beta chain was sequenced in a study of blood T cell repertoires in COVID-19. For the study at large: COVID-19 samples collected from the United States, Italy and Spain covered acute and convalescent phases. The cDNA or gDNA used as material had been derived from T cells, B-cell-depleted T cells, or PBMCs.

Germline CDR1 reads MGHRA; CDR2 reads YSYEKL. The CDR3 consists of 15 residues. The junction had 7 bases not matched to a gene; V was cut back by 4 bases and J by 4 bases. The authors' processing: Estimated nucleated cell counts came from reference gene primer amplification. The assay was immunoSEQ multiplex PCR, and TCRdb's table has in-frame clones only and misses some. V and J calls and clone size are given by that table; D and trimming were obtained from the DNA. This sample has about 160,000 clones, with over 75% found just once. The sequence was obtained from a man aged 55-75 years who had recovered from COVID-19. V and J are TRBV4-1 and TRBJ1-2, with 9 bases aligning to TRBD1. Sequences were obtained from peripheral blood. This CDR3 reads CASSPGTGRLYGYTF. The DNA of the CDR3 is TGCGCCAGCAGCCCAGGGACAGGGAGACTCTATGGCTACACCTTC.